This T cell receptor beta chain was documented in a study of OX40 agonist ivuxolimab in advanced cancers. Overall study: Among those enrolled, mean age was roughly 55 years (range about 23 to 79) and about 79% were male. Earlier treatment with anti-PD-1, anti-PD-L1 or anti-CTLA-4 was permitted, and about 40% had received some.

Sequencing was performed with immunoSEQ multiplex PCR; in TCRdb, only in-frame clones are kept and a portion is missing. This table holds under 200,000 clones, around 94% found once. Points from the study as a whole: CD8+ T cells were the subset that, on average, had more expanded clones than CD4+. Dosing at 0.1 to 3.0 mg/kg was accompanied by clonal expansion of CD4+ and CD8+ blood T cells by week 6.

Concerning this clone: Its antigen is unknown.

Germline V gives CDR1 SQVTM, CDR2 ANQGSEA. The CDR3 runs 13 residues. Trimming stripped 3 bases from V and 5 bases from J, with 14 bases between. Sample: CD4+ or CD8+ T cells sorted from blood, taken in a trial of the OX40 agonist ivuxolimab. The receptor was isolated from an adult with an advanced solid tumor such as melanoma, head and neck, liver or kidney cancer. The chain joins TRBV29-1 to TRBJ2-7; tentatively, D is TRBD1 (5 bases). In DNA form, the CDR3 reads TGCAGCGTTGATACCAGGGAAAAAAACGAGCAGTACTTC. Protein product: CSVDTREKNEQYF.